Below, one TCR beta chain is given with its context. This clonotype was detected many times. Its antigen is currently not known. Base quality data are lacking; no much larger clone is found one base away. CDR1 and CDR2 were assigned from the germline V gene as KGHSH and LQKENI. The CDR3, from cysteine to phenylalanine, totals 15 residues. CDR3 DNA is the only sequence kept; it has 45 bases, read in frame from the first base. Deletion took 1 base off V and 1 base off J, with a span of 7 bases between the germline ends. This specimen comes from a study of T-cell memory formation after mild COVID-19 (dated by TCRdb to the early 2020s). About the full investigation: TCR sequence clusters from the two donors were largely donor specific. In a couple of donors, T-cell clones that expanded and contracted after mild COVID-19 were tracked by sequencing TCRalpha and TCRbeta repertoires over time. Two young, previously healthy adult volunteers, one female and one male, were included in the cohort.

PBMCs were isolated by Ficoll-Paque density gradient centrifugation. What the authors observed across the whole study: Contracting CD4+ clones appeared mostly in the CM and EM memory subsets, whereas CD8+ clones were enriched in EMRA. Whether the second-wave clones peaking on day 37 were SARS-CoV-2 specific was not confirmed. Only a couple of mild cases were covered in the study, and larger cohorts including severe cases with pre-infection samples were considered necessary. Some responding clones were found in pre-infection memory, which suggests that pre-existing cross-reactive memory T cells took part in the SARS-CoV-2 response. Clones contracting from day 15 to 85 had balanced CD4/CD8 phenotypes, while a second wave expanding from day 15 to 37 was biased towards CD4+.

Instrument used: Illumina NovaSeq 6000. TCRalpha and TCRbeta cDNA libraries were constructed by 5'RACE with constant-segment primers, with sample barcodes and unique molecular identifiers being introduced. RNA was extracted from every sample with Trizol reagent. Library amplification was performed in two PCR steps, and a second sample barcode and Illumina TruSeq adapters were introduced in the second step. The libraries were sequenced on an Illumina NovaSeq using 2 x 150 bp paired-end reads. The original methods were these. The reads were demultiplexed and collapsed into UMI-guided consensus sequences using migec v1.2.7. Using mixcr v2.1.11, the UMI consensuses were aligned to TRA and TRB V and J templates and assembled into clonotypes. Expanded or contracted clonotypes were those called significant by both edgeR and NoisET, with noise models trained on biological replicates. For edgeR calls, the thresholds were a false discovery rate-adjusted p below 0.01 and a log2 fold-change of 1. As an exploratory analysis of dynamics, PCA with hierarchical clustering was applied to max-normalized trajectories of the 1000 most abundant clonotypes. The CD4 or CD8 phenotype of responding clones was assigned using the separately sequenced CD4+ and CD8+ repertoires. TCRdb applied fastp at Q25 and MiXCR to the public reads, then kept only in-frame beta chains. Rows with one shared CDR3 protein collapse into an entry with the most common genes and DNA. TCRdb, not the authors, supplied the V and J calls. The sample table records about 200,000 distinct CDR3 sequences; roughly 10% of these occur just once. The ten largest account for around 3.3% of the sample.

Material: PBMCs or a T cell subset sorted from them (not recorded which). The chain joins TRBV18 to TRBJ2-2, with a tentative D gene TRBD2 over 6 matching bases. This receptor was obtained from a man aged 18 to 30 who had mild COVID-19 (a few samples of this study predate the infection). The sample titles of this study are shuffled in the database, so cell type and time point are left out; the donor was told from shared clones. The DNA sequence is as follows: TGTGCCAGCTCACCACTGCGGGGGAACACCGGGGAGCTGTTTTTT. This codes for CASSPLRGNTGELFF.